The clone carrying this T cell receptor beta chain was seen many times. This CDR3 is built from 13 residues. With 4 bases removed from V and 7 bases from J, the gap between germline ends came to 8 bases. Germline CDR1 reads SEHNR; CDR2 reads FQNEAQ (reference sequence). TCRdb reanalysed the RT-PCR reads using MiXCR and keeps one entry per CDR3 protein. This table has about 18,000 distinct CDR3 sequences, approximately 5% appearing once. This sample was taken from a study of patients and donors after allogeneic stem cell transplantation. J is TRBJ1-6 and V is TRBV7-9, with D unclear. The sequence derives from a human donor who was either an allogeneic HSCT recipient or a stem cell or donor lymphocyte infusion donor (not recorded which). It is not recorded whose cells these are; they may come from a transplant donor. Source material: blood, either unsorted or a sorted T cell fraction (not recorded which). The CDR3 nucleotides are TGTGCCAGCAGCTACTCGGCAAATTCACCCCTCCACTTT. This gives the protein CASSYSANSPLHF.